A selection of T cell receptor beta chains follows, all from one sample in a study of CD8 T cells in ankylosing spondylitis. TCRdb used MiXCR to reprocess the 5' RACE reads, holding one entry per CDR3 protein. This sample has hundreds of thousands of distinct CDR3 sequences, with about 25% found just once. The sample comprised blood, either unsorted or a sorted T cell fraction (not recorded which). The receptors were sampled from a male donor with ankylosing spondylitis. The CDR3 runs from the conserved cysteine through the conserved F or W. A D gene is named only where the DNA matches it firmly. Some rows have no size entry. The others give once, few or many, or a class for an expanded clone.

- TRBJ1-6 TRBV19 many TGTGCCAGTAAGCGGGATTTGAATTCACCCCTCCACTTT CASKRDLNSPLHF
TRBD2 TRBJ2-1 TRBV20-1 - TGCAGTGCTAGAGACCAGGGAGGGGATGGAAACAATGAGCAGTTCTTC CSARDQGGDGNNEQFF
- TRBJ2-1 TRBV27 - TGTGCCAGCAGCCAAGTGAAACAGGAATTATACAATGAGCAGTTCTTC CASSQVKQELYNEQFF
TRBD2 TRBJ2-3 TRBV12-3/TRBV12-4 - TGTGCCAGCAGTTTAGCCGTATCAGCGGGAGGGGGAGATACGCAGTATTTT CASSLAVSAGGGDTQYF
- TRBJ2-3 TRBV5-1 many TGCGCCAGCAGCAGCCTGCCCACGGATACGCAGTATTTT CASSSLPTDTQYF
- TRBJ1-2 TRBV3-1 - TGTGCCAGCAGCCAAGATTGGGCTGGCTACACCTTC CASSQDWAGYTF
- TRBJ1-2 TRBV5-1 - TGCGCCAGCAGCCGGACGGAGGATGGCTACACCTTC CASSRTEDGYTF
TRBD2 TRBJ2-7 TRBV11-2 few TGTGCCAGCAGCTTAGAACGACTAGCGGGAGCCCTTACCTACGAGCAGTACTTC CASSLERLAGALTYEQYF
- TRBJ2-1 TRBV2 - TGTGCCAGCAGGGGTGGGCGGTTAAAATACAATGAGCAGTTCTTC CASRGGRLKYNEQFF
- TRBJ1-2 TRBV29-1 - TGCAGCGTTGGGGATTGGACAGTTTACTTCTATGGCTACACCTTC CSVGDWTVYFYGYTF
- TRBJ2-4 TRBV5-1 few TGCGCCAGCAGTCTAGCGACGAAAAACATTCAGTACTTC CASSLATKNIQYF
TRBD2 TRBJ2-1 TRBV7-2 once TGTGCCAGCAGCCCCCCGTGGACTAGCCGAGCCTACAATGAGCAGTTCTTC CASSPPWTSRAYNEQFF
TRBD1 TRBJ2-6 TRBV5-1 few TGCGCCAGCAGTTCGGGCAGGGGGCTTTCCGGCGGGGCCAACGTCCTGACTTTC CASSSGRGLSGGANVLTF
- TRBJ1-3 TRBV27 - TGTGCCAGTTGTGTACCCAGGGAATGGCGCGGAAACACCATATATTTT CASCVPREWRGNTIYF
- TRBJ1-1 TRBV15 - TGTGCCACCAGCAGAGGTTACCGGGACCTCGGGGGTGAAGCTTTCTTT CATSRGYRDLGGEAFF
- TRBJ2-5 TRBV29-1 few TGCAGCGTCCCCGAGGGGCAGTCGGAGACCCAGTACTTC CSVPEGQSETQYF
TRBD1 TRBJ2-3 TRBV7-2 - TGTGCCAGCAGCTTAGCGGGACAGGGGGCGAATACGCAGTATTTT CASSLAGQGANTQYF
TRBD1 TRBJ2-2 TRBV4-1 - TGCGCCAGCTTTCCCCAAGGGACAGGGCGCCCAAGTTTCGAGGGGGAGCTGTTTTTT CASFPQGTGRPSFEGELFF
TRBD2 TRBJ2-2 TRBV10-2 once TGCGCCAGCAGCCCAGTACTAGCGGGAGTCGGGGAGCTGTTTTTT CASSPVLAGVGELFF
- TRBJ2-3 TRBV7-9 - TGTGCCAGCAGCCGCCTCATACAGGGCAAAGATACGCAGTATTTT CASSRLIQGKDTQYF
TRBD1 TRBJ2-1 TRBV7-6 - TGTGCACGGACAGGACACAATGAGCAGTTCTTC CARTGHNEQFF
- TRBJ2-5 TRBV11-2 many TGTGCCAGCAGCTTAGTTCTGGAGACCCAGTACTTC CASSLVLETQYF
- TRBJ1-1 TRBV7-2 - TGTGCCAGCAGCTTCATGGGGAACACTGAAGCTTTCTTT CASSFMGNTEAFF